Each of the 28 T cell receptor beta chains below was sequenced from the same sample in a study of blood T cell repertoires in COVID-19 (dated by TCRdb to between 2020 and 2021). Library prep was done by the immunoSEQ multiplex PCR assay. In its TCRdb copy, this immuneACCESS table keeps in-frame sequences only and misses some clones. Where compared with another copy, unresolved V genes explain less than half of these, and the others have no known cause. For this sample the table gives some 90,000 clones, of which roughly 83% were detected only once. The leading ten clones occupy roughly 10% of the sample. The sample was peripheral blood. All receptors come from a human donor in a cohort sampled during active COVID-19.

This rearrangement joins TRBV9 to TRBJ1-2; D is uncertain. V dropped 0 bases and J dropped 3 bases, with 6 bases sitting between them. Germline V gene data show CDR1 as SGDLS and CDR2 as YYNGEE. The CDR3 runs to 13 residues. The CDR3 DNA sequence: TGTGCCAGCAGCGTAGAAACGGACTATGGCTACACCTTC. The encoded protein is CASSVETDYGYTF.

This clone has just a few counts. The chain links TRBV28 to TRBJ1-2; 9 positions match TRBD1. The germline CDR1 and CDR2 sequences are MDHEN and SYDVKM. V shed 6 bases and J 6 bases; nucleotides not matched to a gene: 11. The CDR3 has 15 amino acids. The CDR3 here is CASSSPGQGLDGYTF. The DNA for the CDR3 is TGTGCCAGCAGCTCCCCTGGACAGGGGTTGGATGGCTACACCTTC.

This clone was seen a single time. The chain joins TRBV2 to TRBJ2-7, with D possibly being TRBD1 (6 bases). This CDR3 spans 15 amino acids. V lost 7 bases and J 0 bases, leaving 16 bases between the germline ends. Germline-derived CDR1 and CDR2 are SNHLY and FYNNEI. CDR3 bases: TGTGCCAGCAAGCAAGGACAGACAAACTCCTACGAGCAGTACTTC. Translation: CASKQGQTNSYEQYF.

This chain connects TRBV5-1 to TRBJ2-3, with TRBD2 as a possible D gene (6 bases). From germline, CDR1 is SGHRS and CDR2 YFSETQ. Trimming took off 0 bases at V and 4 bases at J, with 15 bases between the two ends. The CDR3 runs 16 residues. The CDR3 DNA sequence: TGCGCCAGCAGCTTGGGGCCTGAAGCGGGCCCAGATACGCAGTATTTT. This gives the protein CASSLGPEAGPDTQYF.

CDR3 DNA: TGCAGCGTCCCCGCCTACAATGAGCAGTTCTTC. Translating it yields CSVPAYNEQFF. This chain uses TRBV29-1 with TRBJ2-1; unclear D gene. Germline V CDR1 and CDR2: SQVTM, ANQGSEA. The CDR3 sequence is 11 residues long. The V end lost 6 bases, the J end lost 2 bases, and 5 bases lay between the germline ends.

The CDR3 spells CASSQGVLYEQYF. The CDR3 nucleotides are TGTGCCAGCAGCCAAGGAGTCCTCTACGAGCAGTACTTC. This sequence joins TRBV3-1 (or the pseudogene TRBV3-2) and TRBJ2-7, with D uncertain. The CDR3 runs 13 residues. CDR1 and CDR2 (germline): LGHDT, YNNKEL (reference sequence). Trimming pared 1 base from V and 3 bases from J, leaving 7 bases between.

This sequence joins TRBV6-5 and TRBJ2-5, with D possibly being TRBD2 (6 bases). The V end lost 2 bases, the J end lost 5 bases, and 12 bases lay between the germline ends. This CDR3 is 14 amino acids long. CDR1 and CDR2 (germline): MNHEY, SVGAGI. CDR3 DNA: TGTGCCAGCAGTTACCTCAGCAGCGGGGAGACCCAGTACTTC. It specifies CASSYLSSGETQYF.

The J gene is TRBJ1-4, the V gene TRBV6-1, with TRBD1 matching over 11 bases. Per the germline V gene, CDR1 is MNHNS and CDR2 is SASEGT. The CDR3 loop spans 17 amino acids. The V and J ends lost 0 bases and 7 bases, in that order; junction bases with no gene match: 7. DNA for the CDR3: TGTGCCAGCAGTGAAGCAGGGGACAGGGGGTTTGTTGAAAAACTGTTTTTT. This encodes CASSEAGDRGFVEKLFF.

The V gene is TRBV11-3, the J gene TRBJ2-3, with TRBD1 as a possible D gene (6 bases). Germline V gene lookup returns CDR1 SGHNT and CDR2 YENEEA. Trimming took off 5 bases at V and 3 bases at J, with 12 bases between the two ends. The CDR3 runs 14 residues. This CDR3 is CASSAGTWTDTQYF. DNA of the CDR3: TGTGCCAGCAGCGCCGGGACATGGACAGATACGCAGTATTTT.

This chain links TRBV5-5 with TRBJ2-6; 9 nucleotides align to TRBD1. The CDR3 has 20 residues. J gave up 1 base and V 4 bases, and 15 bases lay outside the gene matches. Germline assignment: CDR1 SGHKS and CDR2 YYEKEE (reference sequence). The CDR3 spells CASSRSLSTGGASGANVLTF. DNA for the CDR3: TGTGCCAGCAGCCGCTCGCTTTCCACAGGGGGCGCGTCTGGGGCCAACGTCCTGACTTTC.

The chain employs TRBV11-2 and TRBJ2-7; 11 bases are shared with TRBD1. Losses at the gene ends were 10 bases for V and 5 bases for J; bases not matched to a gene: 16. Looked up from germline, CDR1 is SGHAT and CDR2 is FQNNGV. CDR3 length: 16 amino acids. The chain's CDR3 is CATRDRGSPGHDEQYF. As DNA, the CDR3 is TGTGCCACCCGGGACAGGGGGTCCCCAGGACACGACGAGCAGTACTTC.

V gene TRBV15 combines with J gene TRBJ2-6; D ambiguous. The V end lost 0 bases, the J end lost 2 bases, and 8 bases lay between the germline ends. Germline CDR1 is LNHNV and CDR2 is YYDKDF (reference sequence). The CDR3 covers 16 residues. For the CDR3, the DNA is TGTGCCACCAGCAGAGATCCAGGCACTGGGGCCAACGTCCTGACTTTC. Translation gives CATSRDPGTGANVLTF.

The chain combines TRBV21-1 with TRBJ2-7; TRBD1, as called in the table, went unchecked against the DNA. TRBV21-1 is termed a pseudogene. The CDR3 consists of 13 residues. CDR3 DNA: TGTGCCAATGAGGGACAGGGGTTCCACGAGCAGTACTTC. Its translation is CANEGQGFHEQYF.

The genes are TRBV5-5 and TRBJ2-7; the match to TRBD1 covers 9 bases. The CDR3 loop spans 16 amino acids. With V trimmed by 4 bases and J by 4 bases, 12 bases remained unmatched. Germline V gene sequence: CDR1 SGHKS, CDR2 YYEKEE (reference sequence). CDR3 region: CASSPGQGYSLYEQYF. CDR3 DNA sequence: TGTGCCAGCAGCCCGGGACAGGGATACTCTTTATACGAGCAGTACTTC.

The chain has TRBV3-1 (or the pseudogene TRBV3-2) and TRBJ2-1; 8 bases align to TRBD2. The V gene's germline CDR1 is LGHDT and CDR2 YNNKEL (reference sequence). CDR3 length equals 14 residues. Trimming at V came to 1 base and at J to 4 bases, leaving 0 bases not matched to a gene. The CDR3 reads CASSQAGGYNEQFF. Here the CDR3 DNA reads TGTGCCAGCAGCCAAGCGGGGGGGTACAATGAGCAGTTCTTC.

The chain is built from TRBV19 and TRBJ1-4, with 10 bases that match TRBD1. J was trimmed by 1 base and V by 6 bases; bases with no gene match: 5. CDR1 LNHDA and CDR2 SQIVND come from the germline V gene (reference sequence). The CDR3 length is 16 residues. The CDR3 reads CASRPGQGQTNEKLFF. CDR3 bases: TGTGCCAGTAGACCGGGACAGGGGCAAACTAATGAAAAACTGTTTTTT. The full variable domain, with the rest looked up from reference TRBV19 and TRBJ1-4, is DGGITQSPKYLFRKEGQNVTLSCEQNLNHDAMYWYRQDPGQGLRLIYYSQIVNDFQKGDIAEGYSVSREKKESFPLTVTSAQKNPTAFYLCASRPGQGQTNEKLFFGSGTQLSVL.

The genes are TRBV28 and TRBJ1-4, with D maybe TRBD1 (5 bases). In germline, CDR1 is MDHEN, CDR2 SYDVKM. The CDR3 loop spans 15 amino acids. The V and J ends lost 6 bases and 4 bases respectively, with 15 bases between them. The CDR3 region has the DNA TGTGCCAGCAGCACTCAGGGCACGAGTAATGAAAAACTGTTTTTT. This encodes CASSTQGTSNEKLFF.

V is TRBV7-3 and J is TRBJ2-7; 7 nucleotides line up with TRBD1. The CDR3 spans 16 residues. Germline CDR1 and CDR2: SGHTA and FQGTGA. The ends lost 5 bases at V and 0 bases at J; junction bases unmatched: 10. CDR3 sequence: CASSRGTGESSYEQYF. The DNA for the CDR3 is TGTGCCAGCAGCCGCGGCACAGGGGAGAGCTCCTACGAGCAGTACTTC. The whole variable domain, filled in from reference TRBV7-3 and TRBJ2-7, reads GAGVSQTPSNKVTEKGKYVELRCDPISGHTALYWYRQSLGQGPEFLIYFQGTGAADDSGLPNDRFFAVRPEGSVSTLKIQRTERGDSAVYLCASSRGTGESSYEQYFGPGTRLTVT.

V gene TRBV28 combines with J gene TRBJ2-7; 8 bases match TRBD2. V lost 3 bases, J lost 2 bases, and 3 bases stayed unmatched. Germline V gene data show CDR1 as MDHEN and CDR2 as SYDVKM. There are 14 residues in the CDR3. CDR3 loop: CASSFNGRAYEQYF. The CDR3, as DNA: TGTGCCAGCAGTTTTAACGGGAGGGCCTACGAGCAGTACTTC.

The chain uses TRBV5-1 and TRBJ2-1; 8 positions match TRBD1. The CDR3 is 15 amino acids. Germline V gene sequence: CDR1 SGHRS, CDR2 YFSETQ. Trimming took 0 bases from V and 7 from J; bases not matched to a gene: 6. This CDR3 reads CASSLGQGLANEQFF. DNA for the CDR3: TGCGCCAGCAGCTTGGGACAGGGGCTGGCTAATGAGCAGTTCTTC.

The chain links TRBV19 to TRBJ1-1, with 10 nucleotides matching TRBD1. With V trimmed by 5 bases and J by 5 bases, 5 bases remained unmatched. Germline V gives CDR1 LNHDA, CDR2 SQIVND (reference sequence). CDR3 size: 14 residues. The CDR3 is CASSERGQGTEAFF. The CDR3 bases are TGTGCCAGTAGTGAGCGGGGACAGGGGACTGAAGCTTTCTTT.

About this clone itself: The sample contains more than one DNA sequence encoding this CDR3. The chain carries TRBV2 and TRBJ2-2, with D perhaps matching TRBD2 (5 bases). The ends were cut back, 4 bases at V and 0 bases at J, with 6 bases in the middle. Germline V gene lookup returns CDR1 SNHLY and CDR2 FYNNEI. This CDR3 has 14 amino acids. The CDR3: CASSGGTNTGELFF. The CDR3 coding sequence is TGTGCCAGCAGTGGAGGGACGAACACCGGGGAGCTGTTTTTT.

The gene calls are TRBV28 and TRBJ1-2; 9 bases line up with TRBD1. The CDR3 covers 15 residues. CDR1 is MDHEN, CDR2 SYDVKM, per germline. V dropped 5 bases and J dropped 5; count of bases not matched to a gene: 9. CDR3: CASSAFLGTGYGYTF. CDR3 in DNA: TGTGCCAGCAGTGCATTCCTCGGGACAGGGTATGGCTACACCTTC.

The genes are TRBV7-2 and TRBJ2-7; tentatively, D is TRBD2 (5 bases). The V and J ends lost 1 base and 0 bases respectively, with 13 bases between them. CDR1 and CDR2 from the germline V gene are SGHTA and FQGNSA. CDR3 size: 16 residues. CDR3 amino acids: CASSLDGSSNSYEQYF. DNA for the CDR3: TGTGCCAGCAGCTTAGATGGGAGTTCTAACTCCTACGAGCAGTACTTC.

The rearrangement joins TRBV3-1 (or the pseudogene TRBV3-2) to TRBJ1-1, with a weak D call TRBD1 (6 bases). V lost 0 bases, J lost 5 bases, and 10 bases lay in between. Germline V CDR1 and CDR2: LGHDT, YNNKEL (reference sequence). The CDR3 totals 14 residues. Here the CDR3 reads CASSQEGARTEAFF. The CDR3 bases are TGTGCCAGCAGCCAAGAGGGGGCGAGGACTGAAGCTTTCTTT.

The rearrangement links TRBV19 to TRBJ2-1, with 8 nucleotides matching TRBD2. The CDR3 length is 18 residues. Per germline, CDR1 LNHDA and CDR2 SQIVND (reference sequence). Unmatched junction bases numbered 13, after V lost 0 bases and J lost 6 bases. CDR3 sequence reads: CASSIDLTSGRGGNEQFF. The CDR3 coding sequence is TGTGCCAGTAGTATAGATTTAACTAGCGGACGGGGGGGCAATGAGCAGTTCTTC.

This clone came up a few times. The V gene is TRBV2, the J gene TRBJ2-2; 8 bases are a match to TRBD2. Trimming took 2 bases from V and 8 from J; bases not matched to a gene: 7. Germline V CDR1 and CDR2: SNHLY, FYNNEI. The CDR3 is made up of 15 amino acids. CDR3 amino acids: CASSEFGSGGGELFF. The CDR3 DNA is TGTGCCAGCAGTGAATTTGGGAGCGGGGGAGGGGAGCTGTTTTTT. The full variable domain, completed using reference TRBV2 and TRBJ2-2, is EPEVTQTPSHQVTQMGQEVILRCVPISNHLYFYWYRQILGQKVEFLVSFYNNEISEKSEIFDDQFSVERPDGSNFTLKIRSTKLEDSAMYFCASSEFGSGGGELFFGEGSRLTVL.

This clone was recorded only once. CDR3 loop: CASSRSGQFNYGYTF. CDR3 sequence (DNA): TGTGCCAGCAGCCGGAGCGGGCAGTTCAACTATGGCTACACCTTC. The rearrangement uses TRBV3-1 (or the pseudogene TRBV3-2) and TRBJ1-2; D not resolved. Trimming removed 4 bases at V and 2 bases at J, with 14 bases between. This CDR3 comprises 15 residues. CDR1 and CDR2 from the germline V gene are LGHDT and YNNKEL (reference sequence).